The 24 T cell receptor beta chains below were found in one sample sequenced in a study of blood T cells in healthy people across ages. Sample-barcoded 5' priming and a J-beta primer mix drove a second PCR of roughly 7 to 11 cycles. TCRdb fed the 5' RACE reads into MiXCR, producing one record per CDR3 protein. The table records some 1,500,000 distinct CDR3 sequences, 35% to 45% of them present only once. Input material: blood. Source of these receptors: a woman younger than 35 in good health.

This sequence joins TRBV7-2 and TRBJ2-7; D possibly corresponds to TRBD1 (5 bases). The J call could be wrong; TRBJ2-5 is a better fit for the DNA end. This CDR3 has 14 amino acids. CDR1 SGHTA and CDR2 FQGNSA come from the germline V gene. DNA for the CDR3: TGTGCCAGCAGCTTTTCCAGGGCAACAGGGACCCAGTACTTC. Translation gives CASSFSRATGTQYF.

The table lists this clonotype with a few counts. The V and J genes are TRBV20-1 and TRBJ2-1; D gene ambiguous. CDR1 DFQATT and CDR2 SNEGSKA come from the germline V gene (reference sequence). The length of the CDR3 is 14 residues. Trimming shortened V by 0 bases and J by 5 bases, and 11 bases separated the two germline ends. Here the CDR3 DNA reads TGCAGTGCTAGAGATTGGGTAGCCGACAATGAGCAGTTCTTC. Its protein is CSARDWVADNEQFF.

In this sample, this clonotype turned up a few times. The chain recombines TRBV7-9 with TRBJ1-2; tentative D call: TRBD1 (5 bases). The CDR3 consists of 12 residues. The germline CDR1 and CDR2 sequences are SEHNR and FQNEAQ (reference sequence). V was cut by 5 bases and J by 8 bases, with 12 bases left in between. CDR3 nucleotide sequence: TGTGCCAGCAGCCATCAAACAGGAGGCTACACCTTC. Amino acid sequence: CASSHQTGGYTF.

Ten or more counts support this clonotype. The gene calls are TRBV3-1 and TRBJ1-5; D not resolved. This CDR3 spans 14 amino acids. In germline, CDR1 is LGHDT, CDR2 YNNKEL (reference sequence). Trimming removed 0 bases at V and 6 bases at J, with 9 bases between. The chain's CDR3 is CASSQDLTGQPQHF. CDR3 nucleotides: TGTGCCAGCAGCCAAGATTTGACGGGTCAGCCCCAGCATTTT.

V is TRBV7-9 and J is TRBJ1-1; D unresolved. Deletions cut 6 bases from V and 6 bases from J, with 14 bases between. There are 13 residues in the CDR3. Germline assignment: CDR1 SEHNR and CDR2 FQNEAQ (reference sequence). The CDR3 reads CASRAGKGAEAFF. Here the CDR3 DNA reads TGTGCCAGCAGAGCTGGGAAGGGCGCTGAAGCTTTCTTT.

The rearrangement uses TRBV20-1 and TRBJ1-3; 12 nucleotides align to TRBD1. Looked up from germline, CDR1 is DFQATT and CDR2 is SNEGSKA (reference sequence). This CDR3 spans 15 amino acids. V lost 3 bases, J lost 8 bases, and 8 bases stayed unmatched. CDR3 loop: CSARPRDRGRDTIYF. The CDR3 nucleotides read TGCAGTGCTAGGCCGCGGGACAGGGGGCGAGACACCATATATTTT.

CDR3 sequence: CSAREGDTYNEQFF. The CDR3 DNA reads as TGCAGTGCTAGAGAGGGGGACACTTACAATGAGCAGTTCTTC. The chain combines TRBV20-1 with TRBJ2-1, with D possibly TRBD1 on 6 matching bases. V was cut by 0 bases and J by 4 bases, with 10 bases left in between. The CDR3 loop spans 14 amino acids. Germline V gene lookup returns CDR1 DFQATT and CDR2 SNEGSKA (reference sequence).

V is TRBV4-1 and J is TRBJ1-2; D is unresolved. The CDR3 is 20 residues long. The V gene's germline CDR1 is MGHRA and CDR2 YSYEKL. Deletions cut 5 bases from V and 10 bases from J, with 38 bases between. The chain's CDR3 is CASSCWGNRDRLGKVCVYTF. DNA for the CDR3: TGCGCCAGCAGCTGCTGGGGAAACCGAGACCGACTCGGGAAGGTGTGTGTCTACACCTTC.

The chain joins TRBV25-1 to TRBJ1-4; weak D call: TRBD1 (5 bases). Trimming took 2 bases from V and 5 from J, leaving 9 bases between them. This CDR3 is 14 amino acids long. CDR1 and CDR2 from the germline V gene are MGHDK and SYGVNS. The CDR3 spells CASSEQGRNEKLFF. CDR3 coding DNA: TGTGCCAGCAGTGAACAGGGACGGAATGAAAAACTGTTTTTT.

The sample holds a few counts of this clonotype. The J gene is TRBJ2-7, the V gene TRBV7-2; perhaps TRBD1 as D (6 bases). Trimming shortened V by 5 bases and J by 0 bases, and 14 bases separated the two germline ends. CDR3 length: 15 residues. Germline V gene lookup returns CDR1 SGHTA and CDR2 FQGNSA. CDR3 sequence reads: CASSVHRAPSYEQYF. The CDR3 coding sequence is TGTGCCAGCAGCGTACACAGGGCCCCCTCCTACGAGCAGTACTTC.

This clonotype was counted at least ten times. This rearrangement joins TRBV6-4 to TRBJ2-3; D possibly corresponds to TRBD2 (6 bases). CDR1 and CDR2 from the germline V gene are MRHNA and SNTAGT. This CDR3 contains 15 residues. V was trimmed by 3 bases and J by 1 base, leaving 11 bases between them. As DNA, the CDR3 is TGTGCCAGCAGTGAAATTCCTAGCGGCACAGATACGCAGTATTTT. It codes for CASSEIPSGTDTQYF.

This clonotype was seen just once. This chain uses TRBV7-9 with TRBJ2-5; D is undetermined. Near its end, the DNA agrees better with TRBJ2-7, so the J call may be wrong. CDR3 size: 12 residues. In germline, CDR1 is SEHNR, CDR2 FQNEAQ (reference sequence). The CDR3 nucleotides read TGTGCCAGCAGTACTATTAGCTACGAGCAGTACTTC. It translates to CASSTISYEQYF.

Written as DNA, the CDR3 is TGCAGCGTTGAATCAACAGGACAGGGGGGCTACGAGCAGTACTTC. This translates into CSVESTGQGGYEQYF. The rearrangement links TRBV29-1 to TRBJ2-7, with 10 bases fitting TRBD1. Germline assignment: CDR1 SQVTM and CDR2 ANQGSEA. The V segment lost 2 bases and the J segment 3 bases; nucleotides outside the gene matches: 7. This CDR3 has 15 residues.

The genes are TRBV6-1 and TRBJ2-2; no clear D. Germline lookup yields CDR1 MNHNS and CDR2 SASEGT. V lost 1 base and J lost 7, with 13 bases in between. This CDR3 comprises 15 residues. The CDR3: CASSEVWGLGGELFF. Written as DNA, the CDR3 is TGTGCCAGCAGTGAAGTGTGGGGTCTGGGCGGGGAGCTGTTTTTT.

The rearrangement uses TRBV6-2 or TRBV6-3 and TRBJ2-2, with D perhaps matching TRBD1 (5 bases). Germline V gene lookup returns CDR1 MNHEY and CDR2 SVGEGT. The CDR3 consists of 16 residues. V gave up 6 bases and J gave up 2 bases, with 16 bases separating them. This CDR3 is CASRHRLMKNTGELFF. The DNA for the CDR3 is TGTGCCAGCAGACACAGGTTGATGAAAAACACCGGGGAGCTGTTTTTT.

J is TRBJ2-7 and V is TRBV5-1; TRBD2 matches 8 bases. The V gene's germline CDR1 is SGHRS and CDR2 YFSETQ. The CDR3 consists of 17 residues. The V gene end was trimmed by 0 bases and the J gene end by 7 bases; junction bases not matched to a gene: 15. The CDR3 DNA follows: TGCGCCAGCAGCTTGGAACCAGGGGCGGGGGGTTACAATGAGCAGTACTTC. It specifies CASSLEPGAGGYNEQYF.

The J gene is TRBJ2-7, the V gene TRBV29-1; D remains ambiguous. The V gene lost 4 bases and the J gene lost 6 bases, with 22 bases spanning the gap. CDR1 SQVTM and CDR2 ANQGSEA come from the germline V gene. The CDR3 extends over 15 amino acids. The CDR3 region is CSVVPWEKGPSEQYF. Written as DNA, the CDR3 is TGCAGCGTTGTACCGTGGGAAAAAGGTCCCTCCGAGCAGTACTTC.

The rearrangement uses TRBV10-2 and TRBJ1-4; D remains ambiguous. This CDR3 contains 14 residues. Germline CDR1 and CDR2: WSHSY and SAAADI. Trimming pared 4 bases from V and 2 bases from J, leaving 8 bases between. The CDR3 DNA is TGCGCCAGCAGTGGACTTTCTACTAATGAAAAACTGTTTTTT. Translated: CASSGLSTNEKLFF.

The CDR3 DNA is TGCAGCGGTCAGAGGTGGGCTGAAGCTTTCTTT. Its translation is CSGQRWAEAFF. This chain connects TRBV29-1 to TRBJ1-1; D uncertain. The germline V and J ends were trimmed by 7 bases and 6 bases, with 12 bases remaining between them. Germline V CDR1 and CDR2: SQVTM, ANQGSEA. The CDR3 has 11 residues. The full variable domain, completed using reference TRBV29-1 and TRBJ1-1, is SAVISQKPSRDICQRGTSLTIQCQVDSQVTMMFWYRQQPGQSLTLIATANQGSEATYESGFVIDKFPISRPNLTFSTLTVSNMSPEDSSIYLCSGQRWAEAFFGQGTRLTVV.

The chain recombines TRBV5-6 with TRBJ1-2; D is undetermined. V was cut by 2 bases and J by 0 bases, with 8 bases left in between. Germline CDR1 reads SGHDT; CDR2 reads YYEEEE. The CDR3 extends over 14 amino acids. As DNA, the CDR3 is TGTGCCAGCAGCTTTAGAACCGCTAACTATGGCTACACCTTC. Its protein is CASSFRTANYGYTF.

The CDR3 spells CASSRDGEEDEQFF. The DNA of the CDR3 is TGTGCCAGCAGTAGGGACGGGGAGGAGGATGAGCAGTTCTTC. This chain links TRBV28 with TRBJ2-1, with D possibly matching TRBD2 (6 bases). Germline V CDR1 and CDR2: MDHEN, SYDVKM. Trimming took off 5 bases at V and 8 bases at J, with 16 bases between the two ends. The CDR3 extends over 14 amino acids.

V is TRBV7-2 and J is TRBJ2-1, with D possibly matching TRBD1 (5 bases). Deletions cut 5 bases from V and 9 bases from J, with 20 bases between. The germline CDR1 and CDR2 sequences are SGHTA and FQGNSA. The CDR3 covers 15 residues. The CDR3 here is CASSPLIGHPGEQFF. CDR3 coding DNA: TGTGCCAGCAGCCCACTCATAGGACACCCGGGTGAGCAGTTCTTC.

V and J are TRBV12-3 or TRBV12-4 and TRBJ1-5; weak D call: TRBD1 (6 bases). This CDR3 is 16 amino acids long. V was trimmed by 3 bases and J by 1 base, leaving 13 bases between them. The CDR3 region has the DNA TGTGCCAGCAGTTTTGAGGGCAGGGGAAGCAATCAGCCCCAGCATTTT. Translation gives CASSFEGRGSNQPQHF.

The J gene is TRBJ2-7, the V gene TRBV29-1; D ambiguous. Germline CDR1 is SQVTM and CDR2 is ANQGSEA. Trimming shortened V by 6 bases and J by 6 bases, and 9 bases separated the two germline ends. This CDR3 region has 10 residues. This CDR3 is CSVITREQYF. For the CDR3, the DNA is TGCAGCGTCATAACACGCGAGCAGTACTTC.